These T cell receptor beta chains were read from a single sample in a study of PD-1 blockade in classical Hodgkin lymphoma. Profiled with immunoSEQ multiplex PCR; TCRdb holds only in-frame clones, not every one. The sample shows roughly 15,000 clones, 82% of them seen only once. The sample in question was peripheral blood mononuclear cells (PBMCs), obtained at baseline. Receptors were obtained from a human donor with classical Hodgkin lymphoma. CDR3s leave out the opening cysteine and the closing phenylalanine or tryptophan.

>TRBV28|TRBJ1-4
ASSLPGAYEKLF
>TRBV7-3|TRBJ2-2
ASSRTRTGRINTGELF
>TRBV28|TRBJ2-5
ASSPSSETQY
>TRBV7-2|TRBJ2-5
ASSLRTGTKETQY
>TRBV5-1|TRBJ2-1
ASSLFRDNEQF
>TRBV18|TRBJ1-6
ASSPSGALNSPLH
>TRBV7-2|TRBJ2-1
ASSLDRGPGQF
>TRBV6-7|TRBJ2-3
ASSRWKRQCTDTQY
>TRBV6-1|TRBJ2-2
ASSGGVSAGELF
>TRBV11-2|TRBJ1-2
ASSLGHRYGYT
>TRBV12-5|TRBJ2-3
ASWGGAFTDTQY
>TRBV9|TRBJ2-7
ASSPGQGPYEQY
>TRBV6-5|TRBJ1-1
AAVGLRGTEAF
>TRBV27|TRBJ2-6
ASSSGANVLT
>TRBV28|TRBJ1-2
ASSLDRDWNYGYT
>TRBV29-1|TRBJ2-2
SVGHTNTGELF
>TRBV2|TRBJ2-5
ASSATGVGTEY
>TRBV6-5|TRBJ2-7
ASSYYNYEQY
>TRBV18|TRBJ1-4
ASSRSRAGGEKLF
>TRBV15|TRBJ1-1
ATSREGWAMNTEAF
>TRBV6-6|TRBJ2-7
ASSYFRTYEQY
>TRBV7-6|TRBJ2-7
ASSLTQGRPDGLAGTYEQY
>TRBV6-1|TRBJ2-7
ASREHGGIGYEQY
>TRBV5-1|TRBJ2-7
ASSLIPGQVYEQY
>TRBV5-1|TRBJ2-1
ASSLEGNEQF